These 9 T cell receptor beta chains came from one sample sequenced in a study of Ad26.COV2.S vaccination and SARS-CoV-2 variants. Produced via immunoSEQ multiplex PCR; TCRdb's table is partial and in-frame only. Of 410,000 or so clones in the sample, approximately 90% were seen once. Treatment specified: approximately 18 received Ad26.COV2.S at low or high dose, single or two shots; about 5 received placebo; per-sample allocation not given. Repertoires come from day 63 after the first vaccine or placebo injection. Sequenced material: peripheral blood, taken in a trial of Ad26.COV2.S vaccine versus placebo. Every receptor here comes from a person between 18 and 65 years old who received the Ad26.COV2.S COVID-19 vaccine or a placebo.

The CDR3 region is CASSLEGVAKNIQYF. The CDR3 DNA reads as TGCGCCAGCAGCTTGGAGGGGGTAGCCAAAAACATTCAGTACTTC. The chain couples TRBV5-1 to TRBJ2-4; a weak D match, TRBD1 (6 bases). CDR1 is SGHRS, CDR2 YFSETQ, per germline. The CDR3 runs to 15 residues. Trimming stripped 0 bases from V and 0 bases from J, with 7 bases between.

V usage is TRBV28 and J usage is TRBJ2-5, with 10 bases fitting TRBD2. Trimming cost V 2 bases and J 3 bases; bases outside gene matches: 6. There are 16 residues in the CDR3. Per the germline V gene, CDR1 is MDHEN and CDR2 is SYDVKM. This chain's CDR3 is CASSLDTGLAEETQYF. CDR3 coding DNA: TGTGCCAGCAGTTTAGACACCGGACTAGCGGAAGAGACCCAGTACTTC. The full variable domain, in which reference TRBV28 and TRBJ2-5 provide the parts outside the CDR3, is DVKVTQSSRYLVKRTGEKVFLECVQDMDHENMFWYRQDPGLGLRLIYFSYDVKMKEKGDIPEGYSVSREKKERFSLILESASTNQTSMYLCASSLDTGLAEETQYFGPGTRLLVL.

This clone was found once. The V call is TRBV19, the J call TRBJ2-7; 8 positions match TRBD1. CDR3 length: 15 amino acids. J lost 7 bases, V lost 1 base, and 9 bases had no gene match. The germline gives CDR1 LNHDA, CDR2 SQIVND (reference sequence). The CDR3 DNA reads TGTGCCAGTAGTATAGCCAGGGGGCTTGGCCGGGAGCAGTACTTC. This encodes CASSIARGLGREQYF.

V is TRBV12-3 or TRBV12-4 and J is TRBJ1-5; D is perhaps TRBD1 (5 bases). Trimming shortened V by 7 bases and J by 11 bases, and 15 bases separated the two germline ends. The CDR3 length is 12 residues. Written as DNA, the CDR3 is TGTGCCAGCACCTCTGGGGGATTAACCCAGCATTTT. Translation gives CASTSGGLTQHF.

The genes are TRBV12-3 or TRBV12-4 and TRBJ2-7; unclear D gene. Trimming pared 5 bases from V and 7 bases from J, leaving 12 bases between. This CDR3 has 12 amino acids. The CDR3 DNA reads TGTGCCAGCAGTCCGAGTTTTTCAGAGCAGTACTTC. Amino acid sequence: CASSPSFSEQYF.

The rearrangement uses TRBV28 and TRBJ1-1; D is unresolved. The CDR3 length is 14 residues. Germline values: CDR1 MDHEN, CDR2 SYDVKM. V was shortened by 1 base and J by 5 bases, with 11 bases between the two germline ends. The CDR3 here is CASSLFRVQTEAFF. Here the CDR3 DNA reads TGTGCCAGCAGTTTATTCCGGGTTCAAACTGAAGCTTTCTTT.

This chain connects TRBV7-2 to TRBJ2-4; TRBD2 matches at 10 bases. V lost 1 base, J lost 8 bases, and 11 bases stayed unmatched. Germline assignment: CDR1 SGHTA and CDR2 FQGNSA. The CDR3 has 17 residues. Here the CDR3 DNA reads TGTGCCAGCAGCTTAGACCCCCTTAGCGGGGGGCGGGACATTCAGTACTTC. Translation: CASSLDPLSGGRDIQYF.

The chain has TRBV30 and TRBJ1-5, with 8 bases identical to TRBD1. The CDR3 covers 13 residues. After removal of 2 bases from V and 6 bases from J, the junction contained 3 bases not matched to a gene. CDR1 and CDR2 from the germline V gene are GTSNPN and SVGIG (reference sequence). The CDR3 DNA reads TGTGCCTGGAGTAGACAGGGGACTCAGCCCCAGCATTTT. This translates into CAWSRQGTQPQHF.

This clone was detected only a few times. The chain joins TRBV19 to TRBJ1-5; D might be TRBD1 (6 bases). Trimming stripped 5 bases from V and 3 bases from J, with 14 bases between. The germline gives CDR1 LNHDA, CDR2 SQIVND (reference sequence). This CDR3 spans 15 amino acids. The CDR3 coding sequence is TGTGCCAGTAGTCGACAGGTGCGCGTCAATCAGCCCCAGCATTTT. Its protein is CASSRQVRVNQPQHF.